The clone carrying this TCR beta chain showed up just a few times. V lost 1 base to trimming and J lost 3 bases, with 13 bases between them. The CDR3 is made up of 16 amino acids. Germline V gives CDR1 LGHDT, CDR2 YNNKEL (reference sequence). The source of the sample is a study of T cells after yellow fever vaccination. TCRdb used MiXCR to reprocess the 5' RACE reads, holding one entry per CDR3 protein. The sample carries about 230,000 distinct CDR3 sequences, 6% to 8% recorded once. The sample consisted of CD4+ T cells sorted from PBMCs, taken on the day of the yellow fever booster vaccination. This sequence was found in a man younger than 40 who received the YFV17D yellow fever vaccine. The J gene is TRBJ1-3, the V gene TRBV3-1, with D unclear. The CDR3: CASSQGWSINGNTIYF. The CDR3 DNA is TGTGCCAGCAGCCAAGGGTGGAGTATAAATGGAAACACCATATATTTT.